These T cell receptor beta chains were read from a single sample in a study of CD8 T cells in ankylosing spondylitis. TCRdb ran MiXCR on the 5' RACE reads and lists one entry per CDR3 protein. The sample contains hundreds of thousands of distinct CDR3 sequences, about 19% of which appear only once. Sequencing was carried out using blood, either unsorted or a sorted T cell fraction (not recorded which). All receptors come from a male donor with ankylosing spondylitis or in good health (not recorded which). Both conserved end residues are trimmed from each CDR3.

J gene,CDR3 length,V gene,CDR3 protein
TRBJ2-2,12,TRBV20-1,SAREMVNTGELF
TRBJ1-4,13,TRBV4-2,ASSPRQGAGEKLF
TRBJ1-5,11,TRBV29-1,SVGQGGNQPQH
TRBJ2-1,13,TRBV27,ASSIRLAGDSEQF
TRBJ2-1,13,TRBV25-1,ASGESGVSYNEQF
TRBJ2-3,15,TRBV5-1,ASSLGDLAGAADTQY
TRBJ2-1,13,TRBV5-6,ASSLGLAAYNEQF
TRBJ1-1,11,TRBV12-3/TRBV12-4,ASSPGQGLFAF
TRBJ2-3,12,TRBV20-1,SAGTSASTDTQY
TRBJ1-1,14,TRBV7-3,ASSLTPDRGTSEAF
TRBJ1-1,13,TRBV29-1,SVEHPRRRNTEAF
TRBJ2-2,15,TRBV24-1,ATSDRTGGYGTGELF
TRBJ2-1,15,TRBV4-2,ASSQVTGTGLGNEQF
TRBJ2-1,8,TRBV2,ASSVDEQF
TRBJ1-5,12,TRBV6-1,ASSAREAGQPQH
TRBJ2-2,12,TRBV12-3/TRBV12-4,ASSRGHQTGELF
TRBJ1-3,9,TRBV15,ATAIRNTIY
TRBJ2-1,12,TRBV5-1,VSSLNTGVNEQF
TRBJ2-1,13,TRBV5-1,ASSPPTGGDNEQF
TRBJ1-6,13,TRBV28,ASRPGDNYNSPLH
TRBJ2-1,12,TRBV20-1,SARGTSGGSGQF
TRBJ2-1,15,TRBV9,ASSVALVAGSSNEQF
TRBJ2-5,14,TRBV6-5,ASSYLGTGGEETQY
TRBJ2-5,12,TRBV27,ASSRLAAQETQY
TRBJ2-2,14,TRBV18,ASSPRGRPNTGELF
TRBJ2-3,15,TRBV5-1,ASSPTGLETSTDTQY
TRBJ1-2,11,TRBV18,ASSPTANYGYT
TRBJ1-1,12,TRBV11-1,ASNSVFGGTEAF
TRBJ2-1,15,TRBV7-3,ASSLMGLAGSYNEQF
TRBJ2-1,15,TRBV3-1,ASSQGSTGGASNEQF
TRBJ2-3,11,TRBV12-3/TRBV12-4,ASRSGVTDTQY
TRBJ2-6,19,TRBV6-1,ASSQGEYRGSLGTGANVLT
TRBJ2-3,13,TRBV5-5,ASSLEGLRVDTQY
TRBJ2-1,11,TRBV5-5,ASSLPHGNEQF
TRBJ2-1,14,TRBV7-2,ASSLGGTSAYNEQF
TRBJ2-5,14,TRBV7-3,ASSLIPAGAQETQY
TRBJ2-2,11,TRBV5-1,ASKTSGAGELF
TRBJ2-3,14,TRBV12-3/TRBV12-4,ASRRKIATSTDTQY
TRBJ2-2,11,TRBV7-8,ASSFRGTGELF
TRBJ2-1,10,TRBV28,ASSSHYLEQF